This T cell receptor beta chain came from a study of blood T cell repertoires in COVID-19. Study details: Samples came from the United States, Italy and Spain, spanning acute and convalescent COVID-19. From T cells, B-cell-depleted T cells, or PBMCs came the material, which was cDNA or gDNA.

The method was immunoSEQ multiplex PCR; TCRdb's version includes in-frame clones alone and lacks a portion of them. The data hold 70,000 to 95,000 clones, with about 89% observed a single time. Looked up from germline, CDR1 is MGHRA and CDR2 is YSYEKL. This CDR3 has 16 amino acids. V gave up 0 bases and J gave up 0 bases, with 11 bases separating them. Material: peripheral blood. The TCR was taken from a woman in her forties or fifties in a cohort sampled during active COVID-19. The V call is TRBV4-1, the J call TRBJ1-1; D ambiguous. The CDR3 DNA sequence: TGCGCCAGCAGCCAAGAAAACTCCCGAATGAACACTGAAGCTTTCTTT. Protein product: CASSQENSRMNTEAFF.